This T cell receptor beta chain was sequenced during a study of blood T cell repertoires in COVID-19. For the study at large: Whether acute or convalescent, the COVID-19 samples came from the United States, Italy and Spain. T cells, B-cell-depleted T cells, or PBMCs supplied cDNA or gDNA.

How the authors handled the data: Amplification of reference gene primers provided the estimated nucleated cell counts. Using immunoSEQ multiplex PCR, the repertoire was profiled, and TCRdb retains in-frame clones only, with some absent. That table is the source of V, J and clone size, and D and trimming were worked out from the DNA. The sample has 300,000 to 400,000 clones; roughly 90% are singletons. V was trimmed by 4 bases and J by 8 bases, leaving 14 bases between them. Germline values: CDR1 SQVTM, CDR2 ANQGSEA. The CDR3 covers 12 residues. This sequence joins TRBV29-1 and TRBJ1-2, with D uncertain. Sequenced input: peripheral blood. The sequence came from a woman between 50 and 59 years old with active or convalescent COVID-19. The CDR3 bases are TGCAGCGTTGTTCTCTCGGGAGGCGGCTACACCTTC. It is translated as CSVVLSGGGYTF.